This T cell receptor (beta chain) was recovered during a study of neurological immune-mediated disorders. The output of every sequencing run, over 190 million TCR-beta sequences, came from 15-18 subjects. MiXCR, run by TCRdb on the 5' RACE reads, gives a single entry per CDR3 protein. The table includes about 35,000 distinct CDR3 sequences, 3% to 4% detected once. The V gene lost 7 bases and the J gene lost 7 bases, with 16 bases spanning the gap. CDR1 is KGHSY, CDR2 FQNENV, per germline. The CDR3 sequence is 13 residues long. This clonotype has a count of ten or more. The rearrangement uses TRBV16 and TRBJ1-1; D not certain. The sequencing input was PBMCs. The clonotype comes from a man younger than 45 with multiple sclerosis. CDR3 bases: TGTGCCAGCACCCCAAGGGCAGGAGATGAAGCTTTCTTT. As protein: CASTPRAGDEAFF.